This T cell receptor beta chain was captured in a study of T cells in localized non-small cell lung cancer. Turning to this clone: Its matching antigen is unknown.

Method: immunoSEQ multiplex PCR; TCRdb's copy keeps in-frame clones and lacks some. The repertoire holds 45,000 to 55,000 clones, with just over 85% as singletons. Study results and caveats: Uninvolved adjacent lung showed the highest T cell clonality, exceeding tumor. Heterogeneity cannot be ruled out, as sequencing used one tumor region only. Of the top 100 tumor clones, median about 53 were in adjacent lung, 25 to 35 among its top 100.

V was pared by 4 bases and J by 6 bases, with 16 bases between. The germline V gene has CDR1 SGHRS and CDR2 YFSETQ. The CDR3 sequence is 15 residues long. The material was peripheral blood, obtained before any cancer treatment. The receptor comes from a male donor at least 60 years old with stage III squamous cell lung carcinoma. The chain couples TRBV5-1 to TRBJ2-2, with D possibly TRBD1 on 5 matching bases. The CDR3 here is CASSKDTSPPGELFF. DNA for the CDR3: TGCGCCAGCAGCAAGGACACCTCCCCCCCCGGGGAGCTGTTTTTT. Supplemented by reference TRBV5-1 and TRBJ2-2, the full variable domain reads KAGVTQTPRYLIKTRGQQVTLSCSPISGHRSVSWYQQTPGQGLQFLFEYFSETQRNKGNFPGRFSGRQFSNSRSEMNVSTLELGDSALYLCASSKDTSPPGELFFGEGSRLTVL.